A selection of T cell receptor beta chains follows, all from one sample in a study of T cells in Graves' hyperthyroidism and ophthalmopathy. TCRdb itself ran the multiplex PCR reads through MiXCR, one entry per CDR3 protein. The table lists some 350,000 distinct CDR3 sequences, approximately 25% of them singletons. Material for sequencing was blood. These receptors came from a man over 45 with Graves' hyperthyroidism. CDR3s include the opening cysteine and the closing phenylalanine or tryptophan. Fields, in order: V gene, D gene, CDR3 protein. The D gene is left open where the match is weak.

V: TRBV7-6
D: TRBD2
CDR3: CASSHTSGSDYEQYF

V: TRBV30
D: NA
CDR3: CAWSGTSSYNEQFF

V: TRBV11-2
D: NA
CDR3: CASSLDITYNEQFF

V: TRBV6-1
D: NA
CDR3: CASSHTAYNQPQHF

V: TRBV7-3
D: NA
CDR3: CASSSYGTLGYNEQFF

V: TRBV20-1
D: TRBD1
CDR3: CSASSRQGARITDTQYF

V: TRBV4-1
D: NA
CDR3: CASSSPTGIRARNTIYF

V: TRBV3-1
D: TRBD1
CDR3: CASSRRTPGGETQYF

V: TRBV11-2
D: NA
CDR3: CASSQGTPYNEQFF

V: TRBV7-9
D: NA
CDR3: CASSFTGQTEAFF

V: TRBV5-1
D: TRBD2
CDR3: CASSLVGLAGGHNEQFF

V: TRBV4-1
D: NA
CDR3: CASSQATRGLTDTQYF

V: TRBV3-1
D: TRBD2
CDR3: CASSHGGGRTEQFF

V: TRBV5-4
D: NA
CDR3: CASSSRGGAYEQYF

V: TRBV6-5
D: NA
CDR3: CASSYGAISYEQYF

V: TRBV4-2
D: NA
CDR3: CASSQAVEGGTDTQYF

V: TRBV18
D: NA
CDR3: CASSPRVTDGYTF

V: TRBV28
D: TRBD1
CDR3: CASSNDRVRAAEQYF

V: TRBV10-3
D: NA
CDR3: CAISDGRGETQYF

V: TRBV11-2
D: NA
CDR3: CASSAPPGELFF

V: TRBV28
D: TRBD2
CDR3: CASIEAGGYNEQFF

V: TRBV6-1
D: TRBD1
CDR3: CASRTRDRGSGEQFF

V: TRBV7-3
D: TRBD1
CDR3: CASSPSQGAAGANVLTF

V: TRBV5-1
D: NA
CDR3: CASSKGTAYGYTF

V: TRBV6-2/TRBV6-3
D: TRBD2
CDR3: CASSRLAGVADTQYF

V: TRBV12-3/TRBV12-4
D: NA
CDR3: CASSSQLHVPNTEAFF

V: TRBV7-9
D: NA
CDR3: CASSLRTGPAEKLFF

V: TRBV12-3/TRBV12-4
D: TRBD1
CDR3: CASSWGRGPCNEQFF

V: TRBV4-3
D: NA
CDR3: CASSQDSHSSRGTQYF

V: TRBV5-1
D: TRBD2
CDR3: CASSIGGSVNEQFF

V: TRBV3-1
D: TRBD2
CDR3: CASSQDLGTSGRGDTDTQYF

V: TRBV6-2/TRBV6-3
D: TRBD1
CDR3: CASSYSGRTGASGNEQFF

V: TRBV28
D: NA
CDR3: CASSFRGGSYEQYF

V: TRBV19
D: NA
CDR3: CASSISIQVYGYTF

V: TRBV6-1
D: TRBD2
CDR3: CASQQLAGGSTGELFF

V: TRBV12-3/TRBV12-4
D: TRBD2
CDR3: CASQGLAGLEQFF

V: TRBV3-1
D: NA
CDR3: CASSQRGVRLGETQYF

V: TRBV12-5
D: TRBD2
CDR3: CASGLGLAADTQYF

V: TRBV11-2
D: TRBD1
CDR3: CASSHRTGQNIQYF

V: TRBV10-3
D: NA
CDR3: CAISPAGNQPQHF

V: TRBV14
D: NA
CDR3: CASSQGAAHGTDTQYF

V: TRBV5-1
D: TRBD1
CDR3: CASSLEVTGYTGELFF

V: TRBV6-5
D: TRBD1
CDR3: CASSYDRGLGTEAFF

V: TRBV2
D: TRBD2
CDR3: CASSALAGVSPVDIQYF

V: TRBV12-3/TRBV12-4
D: TRBD1
CDR3: CASTLDRGNSPLHF

V: TRBV6-1
D: TRBD1
CDR3: CASSVPGQGYGYTF

V: TRBV6-1
D: NA
CDR3: CASRSGTTQQYF